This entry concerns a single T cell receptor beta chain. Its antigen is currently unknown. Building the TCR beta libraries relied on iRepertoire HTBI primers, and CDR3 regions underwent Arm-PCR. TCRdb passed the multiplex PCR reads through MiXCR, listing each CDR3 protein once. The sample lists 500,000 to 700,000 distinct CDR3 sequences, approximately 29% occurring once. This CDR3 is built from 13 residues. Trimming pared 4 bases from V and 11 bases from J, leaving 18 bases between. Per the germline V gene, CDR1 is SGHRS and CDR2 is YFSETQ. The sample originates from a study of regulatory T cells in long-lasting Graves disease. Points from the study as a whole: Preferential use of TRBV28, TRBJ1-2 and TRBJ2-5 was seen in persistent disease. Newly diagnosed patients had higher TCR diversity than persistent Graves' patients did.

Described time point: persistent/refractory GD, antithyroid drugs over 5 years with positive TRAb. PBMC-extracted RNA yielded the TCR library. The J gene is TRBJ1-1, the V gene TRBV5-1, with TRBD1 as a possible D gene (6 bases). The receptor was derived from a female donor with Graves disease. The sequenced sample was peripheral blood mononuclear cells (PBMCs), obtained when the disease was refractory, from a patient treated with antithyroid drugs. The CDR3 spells CASSPTPGQEAFF. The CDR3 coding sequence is TGCGCCAGCAGCCCCACACCGGGACAAGAGGCTTTCTTT.